This TCR beta chain was sequenced for a study of glioma-infiltrating T cells after dendritic cell vaccination. On the study more broadly: Glioblastoma patients came from Phase I and II dendritic cell vaccination trials.

Only in-frame clones appear in the TCRdb table, and some are missing; sequencing was by immunoSEQ multiplex PCR. The sample shows 85,000 to 100,000 clones, around 80% of them seen only once. CDR1 is LNHDA, CDR2 SQIVND, per germline (reference sequence). The CDR3 runs 15 residues. Trimming cost V 4 bases and J 7 bases; bases outside gene matches: 8. Indicated time point: after dendritic cell vaccination, including at tumor progression/relapse. This chain uses TRBV19 with TRBJ2-1; TRBD2 aligns across 9 bases. This TCR came from a human donor with glioblastoma. The sequences come from blood, collected after dendritic cell vaccination. CDR3 sequence reads: CASSKVAGGGNEQFF. CDR3 DNA: TGTGCCAGTAGTAAGGTCGCGGGAGGGGGGAATGAGCAGTTCTTC.